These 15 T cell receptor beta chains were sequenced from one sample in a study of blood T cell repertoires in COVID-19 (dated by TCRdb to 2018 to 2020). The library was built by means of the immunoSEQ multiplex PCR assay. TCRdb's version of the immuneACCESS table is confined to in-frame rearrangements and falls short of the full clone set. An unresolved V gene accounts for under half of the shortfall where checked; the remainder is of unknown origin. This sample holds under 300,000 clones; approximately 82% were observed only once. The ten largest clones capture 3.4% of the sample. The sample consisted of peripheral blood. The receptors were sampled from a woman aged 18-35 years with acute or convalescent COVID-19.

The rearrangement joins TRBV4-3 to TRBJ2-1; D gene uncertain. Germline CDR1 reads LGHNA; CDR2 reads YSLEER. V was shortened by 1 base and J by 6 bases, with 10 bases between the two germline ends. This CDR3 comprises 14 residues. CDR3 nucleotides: TGCGCCAGCAGCCAAGTGGAGATAGGCAATGAGCAGTTCTTC. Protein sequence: CASSQVEIGNEQFF.

This CDR3 reads CASSEAGLRGDYYEQYF. The CDR3 DNA follows: TGTGCCAGCAGTGAAGCCGGGTTGCGGGGGGACTACTACGAGCAGTACTTC. This chain uses TRBV25-1 with TRBJ2-7, with 8 bases lining up with TRBD2. CDR3 length: 17 amino acids. Germline CDR1 and CDR2: MGHDK and SYGVNS. Trimming took 2 bases from V and 3 from J; bases not matched to a gene: 12.

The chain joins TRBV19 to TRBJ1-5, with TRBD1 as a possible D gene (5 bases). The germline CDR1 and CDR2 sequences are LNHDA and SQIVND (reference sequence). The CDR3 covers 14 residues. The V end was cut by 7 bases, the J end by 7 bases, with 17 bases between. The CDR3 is CASILREGMQPQHF. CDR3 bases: TGTGCCAGTATTCTCCGGGAGGGGATGCAGCCCCAGCATTTT. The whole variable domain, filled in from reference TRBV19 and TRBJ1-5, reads DGGITQSPKYLFRKEGQNVTLSCEQNLNHDAMYWYRQDPGQGLRLIYYSQIVNDFQKGDIAEGYSVSREKKESFPLTVTSAQKNPTAFYLCASILREGMQPQHFGDGTRLSIL.

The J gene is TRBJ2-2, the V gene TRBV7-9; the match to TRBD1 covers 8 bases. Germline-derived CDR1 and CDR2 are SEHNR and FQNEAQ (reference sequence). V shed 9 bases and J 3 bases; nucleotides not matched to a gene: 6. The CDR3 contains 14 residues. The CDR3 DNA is TGTGCCAGACAGGGGGAGGCGGACACCGGGGAGCTGTTTTTT. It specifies CARQGEADTGELFF.

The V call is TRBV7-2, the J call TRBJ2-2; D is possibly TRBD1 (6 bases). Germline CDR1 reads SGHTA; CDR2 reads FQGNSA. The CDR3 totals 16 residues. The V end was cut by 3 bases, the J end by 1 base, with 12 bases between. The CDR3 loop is CASSFQTGLNTGELFF. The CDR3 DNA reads TGTGCCAGCAGCTTTCAAACAGGGTTGAACACCGGGGAGCTGTTTTTT.

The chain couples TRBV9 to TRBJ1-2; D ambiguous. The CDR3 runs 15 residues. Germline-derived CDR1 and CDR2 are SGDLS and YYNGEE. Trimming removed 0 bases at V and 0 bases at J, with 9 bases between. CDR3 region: CASSVVAATNYGYTF. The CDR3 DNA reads TGTGCCAGCAGCGTAGTGGCGGCGACTAACTATGGCTACACCTTC.

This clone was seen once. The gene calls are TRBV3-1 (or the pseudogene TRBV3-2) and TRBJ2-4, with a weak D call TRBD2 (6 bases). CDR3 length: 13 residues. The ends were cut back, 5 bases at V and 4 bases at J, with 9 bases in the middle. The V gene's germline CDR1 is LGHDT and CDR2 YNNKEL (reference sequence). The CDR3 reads CASSAGTKNIQYF. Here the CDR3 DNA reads TGTGCCAGCAGCGCGGGGACGAAAAACATTCAGTACTTC.

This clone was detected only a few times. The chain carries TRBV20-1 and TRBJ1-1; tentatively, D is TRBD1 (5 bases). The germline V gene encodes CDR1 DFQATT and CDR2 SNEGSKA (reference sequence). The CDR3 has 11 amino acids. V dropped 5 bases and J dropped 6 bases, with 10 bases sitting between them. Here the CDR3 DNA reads TGCAGTGCTCCAAGGGGCGCTGAAGCTTTCTTT. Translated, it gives CSAPRGAEAFF.

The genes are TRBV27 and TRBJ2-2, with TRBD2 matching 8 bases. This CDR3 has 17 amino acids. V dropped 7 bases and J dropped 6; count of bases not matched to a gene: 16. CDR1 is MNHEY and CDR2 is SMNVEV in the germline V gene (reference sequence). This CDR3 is CASTFKGFSGSAGELFF. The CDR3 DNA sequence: TGTGCCAGCACTTTTAAGGGCTTCAGCGGGAGTGCCGGGGAGCTGTTTTTT.

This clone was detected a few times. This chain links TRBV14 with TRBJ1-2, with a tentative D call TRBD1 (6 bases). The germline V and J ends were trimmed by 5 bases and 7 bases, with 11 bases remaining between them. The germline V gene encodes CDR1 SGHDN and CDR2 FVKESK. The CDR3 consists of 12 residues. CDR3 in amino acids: CASSKGTSGYTF. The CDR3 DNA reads TGTGCCAGCAGCAAAGGGACATCTGGCTACACCTTC.

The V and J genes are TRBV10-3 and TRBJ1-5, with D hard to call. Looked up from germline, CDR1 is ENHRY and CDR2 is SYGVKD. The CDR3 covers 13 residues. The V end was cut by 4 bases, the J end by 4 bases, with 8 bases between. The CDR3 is CAISAEGNQPQHF. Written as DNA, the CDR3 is TGTGCCATCAGTGCTGAGGGAAATCAGCCCCAGCATTTT.

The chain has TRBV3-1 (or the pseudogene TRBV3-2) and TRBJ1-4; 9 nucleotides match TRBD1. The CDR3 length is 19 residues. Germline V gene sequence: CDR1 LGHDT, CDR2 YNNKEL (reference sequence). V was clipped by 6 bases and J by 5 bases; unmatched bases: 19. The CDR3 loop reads CASSLLPGQGTIYNEKLFF. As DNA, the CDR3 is TGTGCCAGCAGTCTCCTACCGGGACAGGGAACAATATACAATGAAAAACTGTTTTTT.

CDR3 region: CAWGNFEQYF. In nucleotides, the CDR3 is TGTGCCTGGGGGAACTTCGAGCAGTACTTC. The V and J genes are TRBV30 and TRBJ2-7; D is uncertain. Germline CDR1 and CDR2: GTSNPN and SVGIG (reference sequence). The V and J ends lost 5 bases and 6 bases respectively, with 8 bases between them. This CDR3 has 10 amino acids.

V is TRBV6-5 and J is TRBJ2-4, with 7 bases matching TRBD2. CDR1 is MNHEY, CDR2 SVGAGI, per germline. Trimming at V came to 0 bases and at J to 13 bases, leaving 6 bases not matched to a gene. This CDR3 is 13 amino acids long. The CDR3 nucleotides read TGTGCCAGCAGTTACTCTCCTAGCGGAATGCAGTACTTC. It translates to CASSYSPSGMQYF.

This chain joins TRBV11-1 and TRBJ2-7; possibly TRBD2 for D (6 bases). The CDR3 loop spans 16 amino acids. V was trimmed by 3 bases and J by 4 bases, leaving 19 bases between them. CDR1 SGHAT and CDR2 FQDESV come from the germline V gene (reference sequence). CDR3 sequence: CASSFYGSSYPYEQYF. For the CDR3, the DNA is TGTGCCAGCAGCTTTTACGGGAGTTCTTATCCTTACGAGCAGTACTTC. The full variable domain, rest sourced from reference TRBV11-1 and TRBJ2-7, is EAEVAQSPRYKITEKSQAVAFWCDPISGHATLYWYRQILGQGPELLVQFQDESVVDDSQLPKDRFSAERLKGVDSTLKIQPAELGDSAMYLCASSFYGSSYPYEQYFGPGTRLTVT.